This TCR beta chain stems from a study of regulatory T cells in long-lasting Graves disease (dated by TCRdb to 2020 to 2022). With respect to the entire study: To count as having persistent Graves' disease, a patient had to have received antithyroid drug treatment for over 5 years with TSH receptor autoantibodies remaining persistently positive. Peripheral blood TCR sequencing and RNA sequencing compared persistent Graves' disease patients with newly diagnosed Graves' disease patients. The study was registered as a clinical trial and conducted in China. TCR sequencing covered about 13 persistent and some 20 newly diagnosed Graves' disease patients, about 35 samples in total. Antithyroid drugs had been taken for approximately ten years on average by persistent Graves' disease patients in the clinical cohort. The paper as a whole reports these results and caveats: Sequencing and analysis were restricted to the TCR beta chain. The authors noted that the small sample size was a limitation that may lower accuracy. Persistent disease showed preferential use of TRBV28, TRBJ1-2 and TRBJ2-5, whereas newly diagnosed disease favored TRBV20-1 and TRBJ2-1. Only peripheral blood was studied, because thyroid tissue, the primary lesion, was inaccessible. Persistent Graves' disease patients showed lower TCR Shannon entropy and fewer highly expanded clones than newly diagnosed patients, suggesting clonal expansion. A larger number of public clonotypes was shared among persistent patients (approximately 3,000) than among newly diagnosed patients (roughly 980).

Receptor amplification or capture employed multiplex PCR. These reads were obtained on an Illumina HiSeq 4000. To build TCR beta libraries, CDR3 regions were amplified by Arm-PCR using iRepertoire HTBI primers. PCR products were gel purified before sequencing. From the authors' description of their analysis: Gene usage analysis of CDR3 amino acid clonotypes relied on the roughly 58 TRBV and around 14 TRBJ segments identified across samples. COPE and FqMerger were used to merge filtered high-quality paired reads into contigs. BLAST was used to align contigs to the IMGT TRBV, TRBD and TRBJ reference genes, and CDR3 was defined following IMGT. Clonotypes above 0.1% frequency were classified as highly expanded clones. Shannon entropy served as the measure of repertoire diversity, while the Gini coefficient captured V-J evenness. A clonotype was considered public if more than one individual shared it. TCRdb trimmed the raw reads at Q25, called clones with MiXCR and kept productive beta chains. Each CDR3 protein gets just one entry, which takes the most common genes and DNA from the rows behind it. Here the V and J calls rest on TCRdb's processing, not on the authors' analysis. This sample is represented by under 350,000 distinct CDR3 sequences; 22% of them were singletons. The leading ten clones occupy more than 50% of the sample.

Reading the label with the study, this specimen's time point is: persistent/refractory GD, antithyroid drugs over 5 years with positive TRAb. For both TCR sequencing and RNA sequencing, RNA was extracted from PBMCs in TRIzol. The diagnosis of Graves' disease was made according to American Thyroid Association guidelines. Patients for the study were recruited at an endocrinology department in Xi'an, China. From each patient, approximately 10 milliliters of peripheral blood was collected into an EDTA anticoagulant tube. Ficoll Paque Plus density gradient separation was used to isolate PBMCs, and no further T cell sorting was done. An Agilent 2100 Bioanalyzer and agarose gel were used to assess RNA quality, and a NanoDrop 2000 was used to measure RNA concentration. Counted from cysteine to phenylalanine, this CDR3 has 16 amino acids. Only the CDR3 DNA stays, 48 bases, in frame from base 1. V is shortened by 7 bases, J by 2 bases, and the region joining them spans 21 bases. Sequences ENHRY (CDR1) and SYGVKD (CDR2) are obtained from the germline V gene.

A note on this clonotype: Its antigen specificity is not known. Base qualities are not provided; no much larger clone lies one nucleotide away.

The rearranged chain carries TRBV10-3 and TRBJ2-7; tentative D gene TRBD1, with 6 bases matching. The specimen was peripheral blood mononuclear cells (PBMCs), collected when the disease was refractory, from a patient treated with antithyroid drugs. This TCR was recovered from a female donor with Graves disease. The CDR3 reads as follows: CAINPHGTLTTYEQYF. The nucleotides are TGTGCCATCAACCCACACGGGACACTTACAACCTACGAGCAGTACTTC.